The rows below give T cell receptor beta chains drawn from one sample of a study of beta chain features in type 1 diabetes. The protocol was immunoSEQ multiplex PCR, while the TCRdb copy is restricted to in-frame clones and leaves out a portion. The table shows 500,000 to 850,000 clones, with about 14% occurring only once. Sequenced: naive CD4+ T cells from blood. The receptor source for this set is a man between 18 and 29 years old with type 1 diabetes. The CDR3 runs from the conserved cysteine through the conserved F or W. D genes are given only for firm matches. Some rows have no size entry. The others give once, few or many, or a class for an expanded clone.

v_gene	j_gene	abundance	d_gene	CDR3nt	CDR3aa
TRBV7-9	TRBJ2-5	-	-	TGTGCCAGCAGCGAAAGTCCCAGGGATTACCAAGAGACCCAGTACTTC	CASSESPRDYQETQYF
TRBV27	TRBJ1-1	few	-	TGTGCCAGCAGCCGGGACGGTGACACTGAAGCTTTCTTT	CASSRDGDTEAFF
TRBV11-2	TRBJ2-1	few	TRBD2	TGTGCCAGCTTAAGGCTAGCGGGTTACAATGAGCAGTTCTTC	CASLRLAGYNEQFF
TRBV4-2	TRBJ1-1	-	-	TGTGCCAGCAGCCAAGGGTTAACTGAAGCTTTCTTT	CASSQGLTEAFF
TRBV7-7	TRBJ2-1	-	TRBD2	TGTGCTAGCAGCCCCTCGTACGGGACTAGCGCCAATGAGCAGTTCTTC	CASSPSYGTSANEQFF
TRBV25-1	TRBJ2-1	-	-	TGTGCCAGTGAAGACCGCCCCTACAATGAGCAGTTCTTC	CASEDRPYNEQFF
TRBV4-2	TRBJ2-3	few	TRBD2	TGTGCCAGCAGCCAAGATTGGGCGAGCGGGAACTCAGATACGCAGTATTTT	CASSQDWASGNSDTQYF
TRBV2	TRBJ2-1	-	TRBD2	TGTGCCAGCAGAAAGTTAGCGGGCTCCTACAATGAGCAGTTCTTC	CASRKLAGSYNEQFF
TRBV30	TRBJ1-5	few	-	TGTGCCTGGGAGGACGGTAGCAATCAGCCCCAGCATTTT	CAWEDGSNQPQHF
TRBV30	TRBJ1-1	few	-	TGTGCCTGGAGTGTAATTGGGGGAAACACTGAAGCTTTCTTT	CAWSVIGGNTEAFF
TRBV10-3	TRBJ2-5	few	-	TGTGCCATCTCAAATGGCCAAGAGACCCAGTACTTC	CAISNGQETQYF
TRBV18	TRBJ2-3	-	-	TGTGCCAGCTCAGGCGGGACAGCGAGCACAGATACGCAGTATTTT	CASSGGTASTDTQYF
TRBV18	TRBJ2-3	-	TRBD2	TGTGCCAGCTCACCCAGCGGGGGCGAGACAGATACGCAGTATTTT	CASSPSGGETDTQYF
TRBV30	TRBJ2-7	few	-	TGTGCCTGGGGGGCGCAGGGGGGCTACGAGCAGTACTTC	CAWGAQGGYEQYF
TRBV29-1	TRBJ1-2	-	-	TGCAGCGTCCGGGAACTACACTATGGCTACACCTTC	CSVRELHYGYTF
TRBV7-9	TRBJ2-7	-	TRBD2	TGTGCCAGCAGCCTGGGACTAGCGGAAGGCTACGAGCAGTACTTC	CASSLGLAEGYEQYF
TRBV30	TRBJ2-1	-	-	TGTGCCTGTGTGGCAGGGATCGGTACGAATGAGCAGTTCTTC	CACVAGIGTNEQFF
TRBV7-2	TRBJ1-3	few	-	TGTGCCAGCAGCTTCGAGGCTGGAAACACCATATATTTT	CASSFEAGNTIYF
TRBV5-1	TRBJ2-1	few	-	TGCGCCAGCAGCTTCGGGGGATACAATGAGCAGTTCTTC	CASSFGGYNEQFF
TRBV7-9	TRBJ1-6	-	-	TGTGCCAGCAGCTTAAGGCAGTTGAATTCACCCCTCCACTTT	CASSLRQLNSPLHF
TRBV30	TRBJ2-2	-	-	TGTGCCTGGAGTCCCGCGATTCCCACCGGGGAGCTGTTTTTT	CAWSPAIPTGELFF
TRBV7-3	TRBJ2-3	few	-	TGTGCCAGCAGCCTCCGACCGGGGGATACGCAGTATTTT	CASSLRPGDTQYF
TRBV25-1	TRBJ2-5	-	TRBD1	TGTGCCAGCAGTGATCCCGGACAGGGGGAGTTTCAGGAGACCCAGTACTTC	CASSDPGQGEFQETQYF
TRBV25-1	TRBJ2-5	-	-	TGTGCCAGCAGTGAACAGGCTAGTTGGGAGACCCAGTACTTC	CASSEQASWETQYF
TRBV28	TRBJ2-5	-	-	TGTGCCAGCAGTTCGGGAGCCTTGAGCGAGACCCAGTACTTC	CASSSGALSETQYF
TRBV29-1	TRBJ2-5	few	-	TGCAGCGTTGGTAGACAAGAGACCCAGTACTTC	CSVGRQETQYF